Below are 8 T cell receptor beta chains sequenced from a single sample in a study of T cells in Graves' hyperthyroidism and ophthalmopathy. Using RNA transcripts as the source, TCR beta CDR3 regions were amplified. With the HTBI primer set, the TCR CDR3 went through a first round of RT-PCR. TCRdb used MiXCR to reprocess the multiplex PCR reads, holding one entry per CDR3 protein. The table records fewer than 350,000 distinct CDR3 sequences, 18% of them present only once. Specimen: blood. These receptor sequences come from a woman aged 40 to 55 with Graves' ophthalmopathy.

In its sample, this clonotype was seen many times. The chain employs TRBV6-1 and TRBJ1-1, with D possibly TRBD1 on 6 matching bases. Deletions cut 3 bases from V and 5 bases from J, with 10 bases between. The V gene's germline CDR1 is MNHNS and CDR2 SASEGT. The CDR3 extends over 13 amino acids. CDR3 nucleotide sequence: TGTGCCAGCAGTGATACAGGGTATACTGAAGCTTTCTTT. Translating it yields CASSDTGYTEAFF.

This clonotype was counted at least ten times. The V call is TRBV4-1, the J call TRBJ2-7, with D hard to call. The germline V and J ends were trimmed by 1 base and 2 bases, with 9 bases remaining between them. The CDR3 is 14 amino acids. Germline CDR1 and CDR2: MGHRA and YSYEKL. CDR3 nucleotide sequence: TGCGCCAGCAGCCAAGCCAGGACCCCCTACGAGCAGTACTTC. It translates to CASSQARTPYEQYF.

The chain carries TRBV5-1 and TRBJ2-5; no clear D. V lost 1 base and J 5 bases, leaving 9 bases between the germline ends. The CDR3 loop spans 13 amino acids. Germline CDR1 is SGHRS and CDR2 is YFSETQ. CDR3 in amino acids: CASSLTMMETQYF. The CDR3 coding sequence is TGCGCCAGCAGCTTGACGATGATGGAGACCCAGTACTTC.

This clonotype was observed many times. This sequence joins TRBV29-1 and TRBJ2-5; possibly TRBD1 for D (8 bases). In germline, CDR1 is SQVTM, CDR2 ANQGSEA. Trimming stripped 8 bases from V and 4 bases from J, with 17 bases between. The CDR3 has 13 amino acids. The CDR3 coding sequence is TGCAGCACAGGGGGGGGCAGGGGAGAGACCCAGTACTTC. Protein sequence: CSTGGGRGETQYF.

This clonotype has a count of ten or more. This chain uses TRBV29-1 with TRBJ1-1; D remains unclear. From germline, CDR1 is SQVTM and CDR2 ANQGSEA. CDR3 length equals 12 residues. Deletions cut 3 bases from V and 0 bases from J, with 5 bases between. Here the CDR3 reads CSVDRLNTEAFF. The CDR3 DNA reads as TGCAGCGTTGACAGACTGAACACTGAAGCTTTCTTT.

The rearrangement uses TRBV24-1 and TRBJ1-6; D gene uncertain. The V end lost 9 bases, the J end lost 11 bases, and 19 bases lay between the germline ends. This CDR3 spans 14 amino acids. CDR1 is KGHDR, CDR2 SFDVKD, per germline. CDR3 sequence reads: CATWARGQGTPLHF. CDR3 sequence (DNA): TGTGCCACCTGGGCCAGAGGGCAAGGGACACCCCTCCACTTT.

This clonotype was recorded many times. This CDR3 is CASSRSRTANQPQHF. For the CDR3, the DNA is TGTGCCAGCAGTCGTTCCCGGACAGCTAATCAGCCCCAGCATTTT. The rearrangement links TRBV28 to TRBJ1-5; D is perhaps TRBD1 (6 bases). The V end was cut by 5 bases, the J end by 4 bases, with 15 bases between. CDR3 size: 15 residues. CDR1 and CDR2 from the germline V gene are MDHEN and SYDVKM.

This clonotype was recorded at least ten times. The V and J genes are TRBV20-1 and TRBJ1-2; tentatively, D is TRBD1 (6 bases). Trimming took off 4 bases at V and 7 bases at J, with 19 bases between the two ends. Germline lookup yields CDR1 DFQATT and CDR2 SNEGSKA (reference sequence). The CDR3 has 14 residues. The chain's CDR3 is CSAMTTTGYGGYTF. The CDR3 bases are TGCAGTGCTATGACTACAACAGGGTACGGTGGCTACACCTTC.